This T cell receptor (beta chain) was captured by sequencing in a study of blood T cell repertoires in COVID-19. The data were produced by immunoSEQ multiplex PCR, yet TCRdb's version contains in-frame clones alone and is incomplete. The sample lists 75,000 to 80,000 clones, about 90% occurring once. Germline V gene data show CDR1 as MNHEY and CDR2 as SVGAGI. With 6 bases removed from V and 6 bases from J, the gap between germline ends came to 6 bases. The CDR3 is 12 residues long. Input material: peripheral blood. The clonotype comes from a human donor in a cohort sampled during active COVID-19. V gene TRBV6-5 combines with J gene TRBJ1-6; D gene uncertain. CDR3 sequence: CASSKSNSPLHF. In DNA form, the CDR3 reads TGTGCCAGCAGCAAGAGTAATTCACCCCTCCACTTT.